Listed below are T cell receptor beta chains from one sample, sequenced in a study of OX40 agonist ivuxolimab in advanced cancers. TCRdb's table, derived via immunoSEQ multiplex PCR, lists solely in-frame clones and lacks some. The data contain 40,000 to 60,000 clones, around 80% of them singletons. Here the sequenced sample was CD4+ or CD8+ T cells sorted from blood, taken in a trial of the OX40 agonist ivuxolimab. The receptors come from an adult with an advanced solid tumor such as melanoma, head and neck, liver or kidney cancer. CDR3s include the opening cysteine and the closing phenylalanine or tryptophan. D genes are given only for firm matches. The listing skips clone size in some rows; elsewhere it reads once, few, many or a size class.

j_call cdr3_length v_call d_call clone_size cdr3_nt cdr3_aa
TRBJ2-1 15 TRBV7-6 TRBD2 - TGTGCCAGCAGCGCCCCCGGGAGCGGGATCCATGAGCAGTTCTTC CASSAPGSGIHEQFF
TRBJ2-7 16 TRBV7-9 TRBD1 - TGTGCCAGCAGCCTGGGACAGGGCCTGAGTTCCTACGAGCAGTACTTC CASSLGQGLSSYEQYF
TRBJ1-6 15 TRBV30 - few TGTGCCTGGACCGACCTCCCCGTCGATAATTCACCCCTCCACTTT CAWTDLPVDNSPLHF
TRBJ2-7 14 TRBV6-6 - - TGTGCCAGCAGTTATTCGGACAGTTCCTACGAGCAGTACTTC CASSYSDSSYEQYF
TRBJ2-5 14 TRBV11-2 - - TGTGCCAGCAGCCCCGCCCATACCCGGGAGACCCAGTACTTC CASSPAHTRETQYF
TRBJ2-3 19 TRBV7-8 TRBD2 - TGTGCCAGCAGCGCCCCCCAATCCGGGACTAGCGGGAGTAAATATACGCAGTATTTT CASSAPQSGTSGSKYTQYF
TRBJ1-1 13 TRBV30 - - TGTGCCCGCCAGACAGCGGGGAGAACTGAAGCTTTCTTT CARQTAGRTEAFF
TRBJ2-1 16 TRBV7-9 TRBD1 - TGTGCCAGCAGCATCCTCCGGGACAGGGTGTGGAATGAGCAGTTCTTC CASSILRDRVWNEQFF
TRBJ1-6 14 TRBV6-1 - - TGTGCCAGCAGTGACAGGGGCTATAATTCACCCCTCCACTTT CASSDRGYNSPLHF
TRBJ1-3 14 TRBV11-2 - - TGTGCCAGCAGCTTCCAGAGCCCGGGAAACACCATATATTTT CASSFQSPGNTIYF
TRBJ1-5 16 TRBV19 - - TGTGCCAGTAGTATAGAGGGAGGGGTAAGCAATCAGCCCCAGCATTTT CASSIEGGVSNQPQHF
TRBJ1-2 12 TRBV7-2 - - TGTGCCAGCAGCGACACAGGTTATGGCTACACCTTC CASSDTGYGYTF
TRBJ2-7 17 TRBV28 - few TGTGCCAGCAGTTTAACAGTAGGTAGGCAGGGCGACCACGAGCAGTACTTC CASSLTVGRQGDHEQYF
TRBJ2-5 17 TRBV5-1 TRBD2 once TGCGCCAGCAGCTTGGGCTCCCTAGCGGGCACATCGGAGACCCAGTACTTC CASSLGSLAGTSETQYF
TRBJ1-4 14 TRBV4-3 TRBD1 - TGCGCCAGCAGCCCAGGGGGGACTAATGAAAAACTGTTTTTT CASSPGGTNEKLFF
TRBJ2-2 12 TRBV7-2 - - TGTGCCAGCAGCATCAACACCGGGGAGCTGTTTTTT CASSINTGELFF
TRBJ2-7 11 TRBV30 - once TGTGCCTGGAGCGGACTCTACGAGCAGTACTTC CAWSGLYEQYF
TRBJ2-5 15 TRBV4-3 - - TGCGCCAGCAGCCCAGGGACTTTAGGCGGTGAGACCCAGTACTTC CASSPGTLGGETQYF
TRBJ2-5 15 TRBV10-1 TRBD2 - TGCGCCAGCAGTGATGGGGCTAGCGGCCAAGAGACCCAGTACTTC CASSDGASGQETQYF
TRBJ2-7 12 TRBV7-9 - - TGTGCCAGCAGCCCTCGAGTGTACGAGCAGTACTTC CASSPRVYEQYF
TRBJ2-1 15 TRBV5-1 TRBD2 - TGCGCCAGCAGCTTGGAGGCGGGAGGGTTAAATGAGCAGTTCTTC CASSLEAGGLNEQFF
TRBJ1-1 14 TRBV7-6 - - TGTGCCAGCAGCTCGGACACAGGGCAAACTGAAGCTTTCTTT CASSSDTGQTEAFF
TRBJ1-4 13 TRBV10-2 TRBD1 - TGCGCCAGCAGTGAAGGGGGCGGGGAAAAACTGTTTTTT CASSEGGGEKLFF
TRBJ2-5 15 TRBV5-5 - - TGTGCCAGCAGCTTGGGCAGGAGATTTCAAGAGACCCAGTACTTC CASSLGRRFQETQYF
TRBJ1-5 15 TRBV30 - - TGTGCCTGGGGGGAAGGGGCAGGGCCTAGTCAGCCCCAGCATTTT CAWGEGAGPSQPQHF
TRBJ2-7 15 TRBV7-9 - - TGTGCCAGCAGCTCCACGGCAATAGCGAGGTACGAGCAGTACTTC CASSSTAIARYEQYF